Below are 6 T cell receptor beta chains sequenced from a single sample in a study of control samples from healthy donors and cancer patients. Generated by immunoSEQ multiplex PCR, the TCRdb table keeps only in-frame clones and is missing some. The table records around 64,000 clones, roughly nine tenths of them present only once. The specimen was PBMCs. These receptors all stem from a man in his sixties with colorectal cancer.

This sequence joins TRBV27 and TRBJ2-5; the D is unclear. Trimming pared 3 bases from V and 4 bases from J, leaving 15 bases between. Per germline, CDR1 MNHEY and CDR2 SMNVEV (reference sequence). This CDR3 has 15 residues. CDR3 protein: CASSLSAYPRETQYF. DNA for the CDR3: TGTGCCAGCAGTTTGTCTGCATACCCTCGAGAGACCCAGTACTTC.

The gene calls are TRBV19 and TRBJ1-4; D gene uncertain. Trimming took 6 bases from V and 6 from J, leaving 8 bases between them. Germline values: CDR1 LNHDA, CDR2 SQIVND (reference sequence). CDR3 size: 12 residues. CDR3 sequence (DNA): TGTGCCAGTAGGTCGTCCCATGAAAAACTGTTTTTT. Translated, it gives CASRSSHEKLFF.

The genes are TRBV6-5 and TRBJ2-3, with D unclear. Germline lookup yields CDR1 MNHEY and CDR2 SVGAGI. The CDR3 has 12 amino acids. V lost 9 bases to trimming and J lost 4 bases, with 11 bases between them. CDR3 region: CASQSVSDTQYF. In DNA, the CDR3 is TGTGCCAGTCAGTCGGTCTCAGATACGCAGTATTTT.

The rearrangement uses TRBV4-2 and TRBJ2-7, with 7 bases identical to TRBD2. The length of the CDR3 is 15 residues. V gave up 0 bases and J gave up 2 bases; unmatched junction bases: 4. The germline V gene encodes CDR1 LGHNA and CDR2 YNFKEQ. CDR3 sequence: CASSQELAGTYEQYF. For the CDR3, the DNA is TGTGCCAGCAGCCAAGAATTAGCGGGCACCTACGAGCAGTACTTC.

This clone occurred a few times. The chain employs TRBV2 and TRBJ2-3; the D gene is possibly TRBD2 (5 bases). The CDR3 runs to 14 residues. Trimming took off 1 base at V and 7 bases at J, with 12 bases between the two ends. The germline gives CDR1 SNHLY, CDR2 FYNNEI. The CDR3 sequence is CASSEVTTAHTQYF. The CDR3 DNA follows: TGTGCCAGCAGTGAAGTGACTACGGCCCATACGCAGTATTTT.

This chain links TRBV5-1 with TRBJ1-2; 8 nucleotides align to TRBD1. V trimming: 5 bases; J trimming: 2 bases; junction bases outside the gene matches: 8. This CDR3 has 15 amino acids. Germline V CDR1 and CDR2: SGHRS, YFSETQ. The CDR3 sequence: CASRATDRANYGYTF. Here the CDR3 DNA reads TGCGCCAGCAGAGCTACGGACAGGGCGAACTATGGCTACACCTTC.